The 5 T cell receptor beta chains in this list originate from one sample, sequenced in a study of shared clonotypes between healthy human individuals. TCRdb keeps only in-frame clones here, not all; method: immunoSEQ multiplex PCR. The sample carries 550,000 to 850,000 clones, less than 85% recorded once. Sequenced material: memory CD4+ T cells sorted from blood. Subset denoted: CD45RA-negative fraction. Receptors were obtained from a woman in her 30s in good health.

The chain couples TRBV6-6 to TRBJ2-2; 9 nucleotides line up with TRBD1. Trimming took 3 bases from V and 4 from J; bases not matched to a gene: 3. The CDR3 contains 15 residues. Germline CDR1 and CDR2: MNHNY and SVGAGI (reference sequence). DNA of the CDR3: TGTGCCAGCAGTTATACAGGGGGCATCACCGGGGAGCTGTTTTTT. Its translation is CASSYTGGITGELFF.

This chain links TRBV29-1 with TRBJ2-1; D may be TRBD2 (5 bases). The germline CDR1 and CDR2 sequences are SQVTM and ANQGSEA. This CDR3 is built from 12 residues. Trimming pared 4 bases from V and 11 bases from J, leaving 15 bases between. CDR3 sequence reads: CSVAGEIGKQFF. The CDR3 DNA is TGCAGCGTTGCCGGGGAGATTGGAAAGCAGTTCTTC.

The V gene is TRBV25-1, the J gene TRBJ1-2; D not certain. The CDR3 is 14 residues long. Germline CDR1 is MGHDK and CDR2 is SYGVNS. Trimming removed 1 base from V and 2 bases from J, with 8 bases in between. CDR3 coding DNA: TGTGCCAGCAGTGAATTCGGGCAAAACTATGGCTACACCTTC. Its translation is CASSEFGQNYGYTF.

V and J are TRBV4-1 and TRBJ1-1; no clear D gene. CDR3 length: 16 amino acids. The germline CDR1 and CDR2 sequences are MGHRA and YSYEKL. The germline V and J ends were trimmed by 0 bases and 1 base, with 12 bases remaining between them. The CDR3 coding sequence is TGCGCCAGCAGCCAAGAAGGTAGGACCCCGAACACTGAAGCTTTCTTT. Translated: CASSQEGRTPNTEAFF.

This chain connects TRBV18 to TRBJ2-2; D unresolved. CDR3 size: 14 residues. The germline V gene encodes CDR1 KGHSH and CDR2 LQKENI. V gave up 5 bases and J gave up 4 bases, with 11 bases separating them. CDR3 loop: CASSSLESTGELFF. CDR3 nucleotide sequence: TGTGCCAGCTCATCCCTTGAAAGCACCGGGGAGCTGTTTTTT.